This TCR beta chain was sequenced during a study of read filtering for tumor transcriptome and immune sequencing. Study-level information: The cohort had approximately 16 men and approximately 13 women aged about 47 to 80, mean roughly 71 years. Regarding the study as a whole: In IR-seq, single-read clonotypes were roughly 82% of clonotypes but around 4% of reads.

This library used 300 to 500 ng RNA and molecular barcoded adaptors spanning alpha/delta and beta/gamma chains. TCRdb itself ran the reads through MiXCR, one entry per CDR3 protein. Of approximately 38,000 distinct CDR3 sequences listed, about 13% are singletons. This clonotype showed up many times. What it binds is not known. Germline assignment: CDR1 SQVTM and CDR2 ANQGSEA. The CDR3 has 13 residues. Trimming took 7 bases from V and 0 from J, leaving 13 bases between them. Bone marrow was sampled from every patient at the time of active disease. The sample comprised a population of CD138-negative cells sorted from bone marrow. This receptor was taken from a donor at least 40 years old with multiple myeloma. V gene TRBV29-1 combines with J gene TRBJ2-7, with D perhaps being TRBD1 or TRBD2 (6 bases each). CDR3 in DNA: TGCAGCGCCCGGGGGCAGAACTCCTACGAGCAGTACTTC. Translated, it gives CSARGQNSYEQYF.